These 18 T cell receptor beta chains originate from one sample sequenced in a study of blood T cell repertoires in COVID-19. Repertoires were generated with immunoSEQ multiplex PCR, while TCRdb's copy carries only in-frame clones and drops some. The table includes 140,000 or so clones, 84% detected once. The source material was peripheral blood. The receptor set was obtained from a man aged 30 to 45 with COVID-19, enrolled during active disease.

J is TRBJ1-1 and V is TRBV4-1; D ambiguous. Germline V gene sequence: CDR1 MGHRA, CDR2 YSYEKL. V was cut by 3 bases and J by 3 bases, with 17 bases left in between. The length of the CDR3 is 16 residues. The CDR3 loop is CASSQAPGGRYTEAFF. The CDR3 DNA follows: TGCGCCAGCAGCCAGGCCCCGGGAGGAAGGTACACTGAAGCTTTCTTT.

V gene TRBV9 combines with J gene TRBJ2-3; the D is unclear. Germline CDR1 and CDR2: SGDLS and YYNGEE. The CDR3 extends over 15 amino acids. Trimming left V 0 bases short and J 1 base short, with 9 bases between. The CDR3 coding sequence is TGTGCCAGCAGCGTAGATCATTCCCGCACAGATACGCAGTATTTT. Its translation: CASSVDHSRTDTQYF.

CDR3 residues: CASSEGGPNNEQYF. CDR3 coding DNA: TGTGCCAGCAGTGAGGGAGGGCCGAATAACGAGCAGTACTTC. V gene TRBV9 combines with J gene TRBJ2-7, with 7 bases lining up with TRBD2. Trimming cost V 5 bases and J 5 bases; bases outside gene matches: 10. The CDR3 spans 14 residues. Germline V gives CDR1 SGDLS, CDR2 YYNGEE. Combining the CDR3 with reference TRBV9 and TRBJ2-7 gives the whole variable domain DSGVTQTPKHLITATGQRVTLRCSPRSGDLSVYWYQQSLDQGLQFLIQYYNGEERAKGNILERFSAQQFPDLHSELNLSSLELGDSALYFCASSEGGPNNEQYFGPGTRLTVT.

J is TRBJ1-3 and V is TRBV7-9, with D possibly being TRBD1 (6 bases). Per the germline V gene, CDR1 is SEHNR and CDR2 is FQNEAQ (reference sequence). The CDR3 sequence is 14 residues long. Trimming stripped 4 bases from V and 0 bases from J, with 7 bases between. This chain's CDR3 is CASSWDISGNTIYF. CDR3 sequence (DNA): TGTGCCAGCAGCTGGGACATCTCTGGAAACACCATATATTTT.

This CDR3 is CASEETGDFQPQHF. The CDR3 nucleotides read TGTGCCAGCGAGGAGACAGGGGACTTTCAGCCCCAGCATTTT. The rearrangement joins TRBV6-5 to TRBJ1-5, with TRBD1 matching 8 bases. The germline V gene encodes CDR1 MNHEY and CDR2 SVGAGI. J was trimmed by 6 bases and V by 8 bases; bases with no gene match: 9. The CDR3 is 14 amino acids.

The chain couples TRBV4-1 to TRBJ2-1, with D unresolved. V lost 3 bases and J lost 2, with 14 bases in between. Germline V gene sequence: CDR1 MGHRA, CDR2 YSYEKL. This CDR3 comprises 16 residues. The CDR3 region has the DNA TGCGCCAGCAGCCATCTCAACTCTCACCCCTACAATGAGCAGTTCTTC. Protein sequence: CASSHLNSHPYNEQFF.

The rearrangement uses TRBV28 and TRBJ2-1, with D possibly matching TRBD1 (6 bases). This CDR3 region has 15 residues. With 3 bases removed from V and 7 bases from J, the gap between germline ends came to 16 bases. Germline V gives CDR1 MDHEN, CDR2 SYDVKM. CDR3 region: CASSFPRGGINEQFF. The CDR3, as DNA: TGTGCCAGCAGTTTCCCTAGAGGGGGAATTAATGAGCAGTTCTTC.

The V gene is TRBV2, the J gene TRBJ1-1; D call uncertain. Deletions cut 10 bases from V and 0 bases from J, with 18 bases between. Germline assignment: CDR1 SNHLY and CDR2 FYNNEI. This CDR3 has 15 amino acids. The DNA for the CDR3 is TGTGCCACCACTACACTAGGACCGATGAACACTGAAGCTTTCTTT. The encoded protein is CATTTLGPMNTEAFF.

J is TRBJ1-2 and V is TRBV5-1; TRBD1 matches 7 bases. Looked up from germline, CDR1 is SGHRS and CDR2 is YFSETQ. The CDR3 extends over 15 amino acids. V trimming: 0 bases; J trimming: 0 bases; junction bases outside the gene matches: 2. The CDR3: CASSLDTGANYGYTF. Here the CDR3 DNA reads TGCGCCAGCAGCTTGGATACAGGGGCTAACTATGGCTACACCTTC. The variable domain in full, with the rest retrieved from reference TRBV5-1 and TRBJ1-2, is KAGVTQTPRYLIKTRGQQVTLSCSPISGHRSVSWYQQTPGQGLQFLFEYFSETQRNKGNFPGRFSGRQFSNSRSEMNVSTLELGDSALYLCASSLDTGANYGYTFGSGTRLTVV.

The rearrangement joins TRBV11-1 to TRBJ2-7; maybe TRBD2 (6 bases). The length of the CDR3 is 16 residues. V was shortened by 2 bases and J by 3 bases, with 17 bases between the two germline ends. The germline V gene encodes CDR1 SGHAT and CDR2 FQDESV (reference sequence). DNA for the CDR3: TGTGCCAGCAGCTTATCTCTCAGTGTAGCGGACTACGAGCAGTACTTC. This translates into CASSLSLSVADYEQYF.

The table lists this clone with a few counts. The same CDR3 arises from other DNA sequences in this sample as well. The chain employs TRBV7-6 and TRBJ2-3, with D perhaps matching TRBD1 (5 bases). Germline values: CDR1 SGHVS, CDR2 FNYEAQ. Trimming pared 0 bases from V and 0 bases from J, leaving 7 bases between. The CDR3 has 15 amino acids. CDR3 coding DNA: TGTGCCAGCAGCTTAGCAGGGGCTAGCACAGATACGCAGTATTTT. Encoded protein: CASSLAGASTDTQYF.

The V gene is TRBV6-5, the J gene TRBJ1-3; D not resolved. Germline lookup yields CDR1 MNHEY and CDR2 SVGAGI. The CDR3 covers 14 residues. Between the trimmed V and J ends, which lost 6 bases and 2 bases, there was a span of 11 bases. CDR3 nucleotides: TGTGCCAGCAGGCCAGGCTTTGCTGGAAACACCATATATTTT. Translating gives CASRPGFAGNTIYF.

The genes are TRBV5-1 and TRBJ2-7; 8 bases match TRBD1. The CDR3 runs 15 residues. J was trimmed by 7 bases and V by 0 bases; bases with no gene match: 9. Germline CDR1 SGHRS, CDR2 YFSETQ. DNA of the CDR3: TGCGCCAGCAGCTTGGACGGGACAGGTACTCGGGAGCAGTACTTC. Its protein is CASSLDGTGTREQYF.

The chain has TRBV2 and TRBJ2-7; D uncertain. This CDR3 is built from 14 residues. Trimming cost V 4 bases and J 2 bases, with 12 bases left between them. Germline-derived CDR1 and CDR2 are SNHLY and FYNNEI. CDR3 protein: CASSASASTYEQYF. CDR3 bases: TGTGCCAGCAGTGCTTCCGCCAGTACCTACGAGCAGTACTTC.

The rearrangement joins TRBV28 to TRBJ2-1, with D possibly being TRBD1 (5 bases). Germline V gene data show CDR1 as MDHEN and CDR2 as SYDVKM. V shed 2 bases and J shed 3 bases, with 8 bases lying between them. CDR3 length: 14 amino acids. This CDR3 is CASSLDTGYNEQFF. In nucleotides, the CDR3 is TGTGCCAGCAGTTTAGACACAGGCTACAATGAGCAGTTCTTC.

This clone showed up just once. The chain uses TRBV2 and TRBJ2-4; maybe TRBD2 (5 bases). CDR3 size: 10 residues. Germline loops: CDR1 SNHLY, CDR2 FYNNEI. In nucleotides, the CDR3 is TGTGGATCTGGGGAGAACATTCAGTACTTC. This encodes CGSGENIQYF. The full variable domain, with the rest looked up from reference TRBV2 and TRBJ2-4, is EPEVTQTPSHQVTQMGQEVILRCVPISNHLYFYWYRQILGQKVEFLVSFYNNEISEKSEIFDDQFSVERPDGSNFTLKIRSTKLEDSAMYFCGSGENIQYFGAGTRLSVL.

The CDR3 spells CATRGPVQETQYF. CDR3 DNA: TGTGCCACCCGTGGTCCGGTCCAAGAGACCCAGTACTTC. The chain recombines TRBV25-1 with TRBJ2-5; no reliable D call. The CDR3 extends over 13 amino acids. Between the trimmed V and J ends, which lost 10 bases and 1 base, there was a span of 13 bases. CDR1 is MGHDK, CDR2 SYGVNS, per germline. Looking up the rest from reference TRBV25-1 and TRBJ2-5 gives the full variable domain: EADIYQTPRYLVIGTGKKITLECSQTMGHDKMYWYQQDPGMELHLIHYSYGVNSTEKGDLSSESTVSRIRTEHFPLTLESARPSHTSQYLCATRGPVQETQYFGPGTRLLVL.

This clone was detected a few times. The chain combines TRBV2 with TRBJ2-3; 7 nucleotides match TRBD2. CDR3 length: 15 amino acids. V lost 2 bases to trimming and J lost 3 bases; unmatched junction nucleotides: 5. Germline CDR1 is SNHLY and CDR2 is FYNNEI. CDR3 residues: CASSERRGSTDTQYF. The CDR3 DNA follows: TGTGCCAGCAGTGAACGGCGCGGGAGTACAGATACGCAGTATTTT.